A single sample is the source of the 22 T cell receptor beta chains below, sequenced in a study of T cell changes during pregnancy in multiple sclerosis. Here immunoSEQ multiplex PCR was the method, and the copy in TCRdb shows in-frame clones only, minus some. The sample includes about 85,000 clones, roughly nine tenths of them seen just once. The sample was peripheral blood, taken in the first trimester of pregnancy. Receptor source: a female donor with multiple sclerosis, enrolled in a pregnancy study.

The table lists this clone with a few counts. The chain employs TRBV11-2 and TRBJ2-5; D perhaps matches TRBD1 (5 bases). Trimming cost V 4 bases and J 2 bases, with 14 bases left between them. The CDR3 contains 15 residues. Germline values: CDR1 SGHAT, CDR2 FQNNGV. The CDR3: CASSWSLSGQETQYF. The CDR3, as DNA: TGTGCCAGCAGCTGGAGTCTTTCAGGGCAAGAGACCCAGTACTTC.

The chain is built from TRBV5-1 and TRBJ2-7, with D maybe TRBD1 (5 bases). V lost 2 bases, J lost 1 base, and 10 bases lay in between. The CDR3 spans 14 residues. From germline, CDR1 is SGHRS and CDR2 YFSETQ. This CDR3 is CASSFNTGSYEQYF. The CDR3 DNA follows: TGCGCCAGCAGCTTTAATACAGGATCCTACGAGCAGTACTTC.

V gene TRBV9 combines with J gene TRBJ2-3, with D hard to call. The CDR3 has 14 amino acids. Trimming took off 0 bases at V and 2 bases at J, with 7 bases between the two ends. From germline, CDR1 is SGDLS and CDR2 YYNGEE. CDR3 DNA sequence: TGTGCCAGCAGCGTAGCACTCCTCACAGATACGCAGTATTTT. This sequence encodes CASSVALLTDTQYF.

In this sample, this clone turned up a few times. V usage is TRBV29-1 and J usage is TRBJ1-1; 9 bases align to TRBD1. The CDR3 is made up of 14 amino acids. V gave up 8 bases and J gave up 10 bases; unmatched junction bases: 17. In germline, CDR1 is SQVTM, CDR2 ANQGSEA. CDR3 bases: TGCAGCTCAATCCCGGGACAGGGAGGGTCGGGAGCTTTCTTT. This sequence encodes CSSIPGQGGSGAFF. The full variable domain, rest sourced from reference TRBV29-1 and TRBJ1-1, is SAVISQKPSRDICQRGTSLTIQCQVDSQVTMMFWYRQQPGQSLTLIATANQGSEATYESGFVIDKFPISRPNLTFSTLTVSNMSPEDSSIYLCSSIPGQGGSGAFFGQGTRLTVV.

The J gene is TRBJ2-7, the V gene TRBV5-1, with 7 bases identical to TRBD2. Trimming cost V 0 bases and J 3 bases; bases outside gene matches: 12. This CDR3 is built from 17 residues. The germline V gene has CDR1 SGHRS and CDR2 YFSETQ. In nucleotides, the CDR3 is TGCGCCAGCAGCTTGGCTTTCAAGCGGGATAGGGGCTACGAGCAGTACTTC. This codes for CASSLAFKRDRGYEQYF.

This clone has just one count. CDR3 in DNA: TGTGCCAGCGGAAAACTAAACAGGGGGCAAAACTATGGCTACACCTTC. Its protein product is CASGKLNRGQNYGYTF. The J gene is TRBJ1-2, the V gene TRBV7-9; 9 bases map to TRBD1. The CDR3 is 16 residues long. V gave up 8 bases and J gave up 2 bases; unmatched junction bases: 12. The V gene's germline CDR1 is SEHNR and CDR2 FQNEAQ (reference sequence).

The chain carries TRBV6-1 and TRBJ2-1; perhaps TRBD1 as D (6 bases). CDR3 length: 15 amino acids. Germline V gives CDR1 MNHNS, CDR2 SASEGT. Trimming cost V 1 base and J 7 bases, with 14 bases left between them. The CDR3, as DNA: TGTGCCAGCAGTGAAGTTGGGGGCATCAGGAATGAGCAGTTCTTC. Encoded protein: CASSEVGGIRNEQFF.

The J gene is TRBJ2-3, the V gene TRBV6-5; weak D call: TRBD2 (6 bases). From germline, CDR1 is MNHEY and CDR2 SVGAGI. CDR3 size: 13 residues. V was shortened by 2 bases and J by 5 bases, with 8 bases between the two germline ends. As DNA, the CDR3 is TGTGCCAGCAGTTACGGGCGGGGAGATACGCAGTATTTT. This encodes CASSYGRGDTQYF.

J is TRBJ2-5 and V is TRBV9, with a weak D call TRBD2 (6 bases). Germline V gene sequence: CDR1 SGDLS, CDR2 YYNGEE. V was pared by 0 bases and J by 1 base, with 16 bases between. The CDR3 is 17 amino acids. As DNA, the CDR3 is TGTGCCAGCAGCGTAGGGATCGGAGGGTCTATCCAAGAGACCCAGTACTTC. Translating it yields CASSVGIGGSIQETQYF.

The chain links TRBV2 to TRBJ2-3, with TRBD2 matching over 10 bases. V lost 6 bases and J lost 4; bases outside the gene matches: 7. This CDR3 is 15 amino acids long. The germline V gene has CDR1 SNHLY and CDR2 FYNNEI. CDR3 DNA: TGTGCCAGCAGGAGGGTAGCGGGAGGCCCAGATACGCAGTATTTT. It yields the protein CASRRVAGGPDTQYF.

There are a few counts of this clone. The gene calls are TRBV27 and TRBJ2-7; 11 bases line up with TRBD1. Looked up from germline, CDR1 is MNHEY and CDR2 is SMNVEV (reference sequence). The V gene end was trimmed by 8 bases and the J gene end by 5 bases; junction bases not matched to a gene: 2. The CDR3 is made up of 12 amino acids. CDR3 bases: TGTGCCAGCCGGACAGGGGGCCACGAGCAGTACTTC. It specifies CASRTGGHEQYF.

The chain employs TRBV19 and TRBJ2-7; 8 bases align to TRBD1. The CDR3 has 16 residues. V gave up 3 bases and J gave up 0 bases; unmatched junction bases: 7. Germline V lookup: CDR1 LNHDA, CDR2 SQIVND (reference sequence). The CDR3 is CASSIGGQVLSYEQYF. The CDR3 coding sequence is TGTGCCAGTAGTATCGGGGGACAGGTCCTCTCCTACGAGCAGTACTTC. Drawing the rest from reference TRBV19 and TRBJ2-7, the complete variable domain is DGGITQSPKYLFRKEGQNVTLSCEQNLNHDAMYWYRQDPGQGLRLIYYSQIVNDFQKGDIAEGYSVSREKKESFPLTVTSAQKNPTAFYLCASSIGGQVLSYEQYFGPGTRLTVT.

V is TRBV6-1 and J is TRBJ1-2; D unclear. Trimming removed 5 bases at V and 0 bases at J, with 10 bases between. Germline V gene sequence: CDR1 MNHNS, CDR2 SASEGT. This CDR3 region has 14 residues. Written as DNA, the CDR3 is TGTGCCAGCAGTAGAGGTTTTACTAACTATGGCTACACCTTC. This translates into CASSRGFTNYGYTF.

Comments on this clone: One end of the junction varies from germline; a read error may be responsible. This chain joins TRBV11-1 and TRBJ1-2; D remains ambiguous. The CDR3 runs to 13 residues. In germline, CDR1 is SGHAT, CDR2 FQDESV (reference sequence). CDR3 DNA: TGTGCCAGCAGCCCCACTTCCGACTACGGCTACACCTTC. This codes for CASSPTSDYGYTF. The whole variable domain, remainder taken from reference TRBV11-1 and TRBJ1-2, is EAEVAQSPRYKITEKSQAVAFWCDPISGHATLYWYRQILGQGPELLVQFQDESVVDDSQLPKDRFSAERLKGVDSTLKIQPAELGDSAMYLCASSPTSDYGYTFGSGTRLTVV.

V and J are TRBV9 and TRBJ2-7; D gene unclear. CDR1 and CDR2 (germline): SGDLS, YYNGEE. The CDR3 contains 16 residues. V dropped 0 bases and J dropped 4 bases, with 17 bases sitting between them. Here the CDR3 reads CASSVGVVGAAYEQYF. The DNA of the CDR3 is TGTGCCAGCAGCGTAGGAGTGGTCGGTGCGGCTTACGAGCAGTACTTC.

The chain couples TRBV9 to TRBJ1-4; D is uncertain. The CDR3 extends over 16 amino acids. Germline values: CDR1 SGDLS, CDR2 YYNGEE. V was shortened by 4 bases and J by 8 bases, with 21 bases between the two germline ends. CDR3 sequence reads: CASSSGGSGRGEKLFF. CDR3 DNA: TGTGCCAGCAGCTCCGGTGGGTCCGGACGGGGAGAAAAACTGTTTTTT.

This clone was detected only once. The chain recombines TRBV6-5 with TRBJ1-2; 7 bases line up with TRBD1. Germline-derived CDR1 and CDR2 are MNHEY and SVGAGI. The length of the CDR3 is 12 residues. Trimming removed 6 bases from V and 5 bases from J; junction bases left unmatched: 3. The CDR3 sequence is CASRRQGYGYTF. CDR3 DNA sequence: TGTGCCAGCAGGCGACAGGGATATGGCTACACCTTC.

This clone has a single count. Other nucleotide sequences from this sample produce the same CDR3. The chain carries TRBV7-2 and TRBJ1-5, with 8 positions matching TRBD1. CDR3 length: 13 amino acids. Germline CDR1 is SGHTA and CDR2 is FQGNSA. Trimming took 5 bases from V and 5 from J; bases not matched to a gene: 2. For the CDR3, the DNA is TGTGCCAGCAGCCCGGACAGGGATCAGCCCCAGCATTTT. Translation gives CASSPDRDQPQHF.

This clone was seen just once. J is TRBJ1-1 and V is TRBV27, with D tentatively TRBD1 (6 bases). Trimming cost V 3 bases and J 7 bases, with 18 bases left between them. Germline V CDR1 and CDR2: MNHEY, SMNVEV (reference sequence). CDR3 length: 15 residues. In DNA, the CDR3 is TGTGCCAGCAGTTTGTCCAAAGGACAGTCCATTGAAGCTTTCTTT. Its protein is CASSLSKGQSIEAFF.

This sequence joins TRBV27 and TRBJ2-1; 7 bases agree with TRBD2. Germline assignment: CDR1 MNHEY and CDR2 SMNVEV (reference sequence). The CDR3 is 14 residues long. The junction had 11 bases not matched to a gene; V was cut back by 6 bases and J by 9 bases. CDR3 nucleotide sequence: TGTGCCAGCAGGGGGTTCAACCGCGGGGGTGAGCAGTTCTTC. Its translation: CASRGFNRGGEQFF.

The chain is built from TRBV28 and TRBJ2-4; 8 nucleotides align to TRBD2. The CDR3 is made up of 18 amino acids. From germline, CDR1 is MDHEN and CDR2 SYDVKM. The V and J ends lost 6 bases and 6 bases, in that order; junction bases with no gene match: 19. DNA of the CDR3: TGTGCCAGCAGCCAGGTGGCTAGCGGGCCCTTTATCGGAAACATTCAGTACTTC. Amino acid sequence: CASSQVASGPFIGNIQYF.

This chain joins TRBV29-1 and TRBJ2-3; TRBD2 aligns across 7 bases. The germline CDR1 and CDR2 sequences are SQVTM and ANQGSEA. With 2 bases clipped from V and 1 base from J, the junction kept 0 bases outside the gene matches. This CDR3 has 13 amino acids. CDR3: CSVESGGTDTQYF. DNA of the CDR3: TGCAGCGTTGAAAGCGGGGGCACAGATACGCAGTATTTT.